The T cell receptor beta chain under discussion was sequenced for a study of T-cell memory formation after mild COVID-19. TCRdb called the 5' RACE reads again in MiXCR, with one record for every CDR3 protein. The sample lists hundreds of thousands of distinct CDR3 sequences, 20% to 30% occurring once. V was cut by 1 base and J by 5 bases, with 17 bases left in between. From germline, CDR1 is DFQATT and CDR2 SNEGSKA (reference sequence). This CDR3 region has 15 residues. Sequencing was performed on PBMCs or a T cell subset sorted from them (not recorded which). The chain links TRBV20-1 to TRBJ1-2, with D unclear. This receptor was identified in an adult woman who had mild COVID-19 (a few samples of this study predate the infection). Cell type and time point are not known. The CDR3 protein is CSARASGASGYGYTF. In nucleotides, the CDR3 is TGCAGTGCTAGAGCATCCGGAGCCAGTGGATATGGCTACACCTTC.